There are a few counts of the clone carrying this TCR beta chain. Alongside a J-beta primer mix, a sample-barcoded 5' primer served in a second PCR lasting roughly 6 to 12 cycles. TCRdb redid the calling of the 5' RACE reads with MiXCR, one entry per CDR3 protein. Seen here are about 780,000 distinct CDR3 sequences, about 45% observed once, and the top ten hold around 18%. These data are taken from a study of blood T cells in healthy people across ages. On the study more broadly: The template switching approach captured approximately one barcoded beta molecule for every two T cells.

Sequencing input: blood. This clonotype originated in a man of 80 years or more in good health.

For the CDR3, the DNA is TGTGCCAGCAGCCGGACGTTAGCGGGAGTAGATACGCAGTATTTT. It is translated as CASSRTLAGVDTQYF. The chain couples TRBV7-2 to TRBJ2-3, with 9 nucleotides matching TRBD2. The CDR3 runs 15 residues. Per the germline V gene, CDR1 is SGHTA and CDR2 is FQGNSA. Trimming cost V 5 bases and J 5 bases; bases outside gene matches: 8.